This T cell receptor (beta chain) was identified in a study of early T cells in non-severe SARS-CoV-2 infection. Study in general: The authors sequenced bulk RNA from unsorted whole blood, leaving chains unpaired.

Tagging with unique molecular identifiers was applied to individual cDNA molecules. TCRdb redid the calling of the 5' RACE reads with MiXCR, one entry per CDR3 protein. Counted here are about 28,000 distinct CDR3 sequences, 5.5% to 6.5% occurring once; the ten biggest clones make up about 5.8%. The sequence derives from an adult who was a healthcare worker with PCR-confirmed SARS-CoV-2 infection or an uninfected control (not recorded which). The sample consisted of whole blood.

The CDR3 bases are TGTGCCAGCAGTTTAGGACAGGGGGCCGTGGGAGAGACCCAGTACTTC. Translating gives CASSLGQGAVGETQYF. V gene TRBV27 combines with J gene TRBJ2-5; 11 bases line up with TRBD1. The trim removed 2 bases at V and 4 bases at J, leaving 6 bases unmatched. The CDR3 runs 16 residues. Germline V CDR1 and CDR2: MNHEY, SMNVEV (reference sequence).